This TCR beta chain stems from a study of T cells in women clearing cervical HPV infection. CDR1 is MGHRA and CDR2 is YSYEKL in the germline V gene. CDR3 length equals 15 residues. Notes on this clone: The junction shows a germline mismatch at one end, possibly a read error. The read ends 3 residues shy of where the CDR3 ends; the end is completed using the germline J gene.

TCRdb's table, derived via immunoSEQ multiplex PCR, lists solely in-frame clones and lacks some. This sample carries about 25,000 clones, with 3.5% to 4% going to the ten biggest clones. The rearrangement joins TRBV4-1 to TRBJ2-7; D is unresolved. The receptor comes from a woman between 18 and 70 years old with a cervical HPV16 infection that either progressed to CIN3+ or cleared (not recorded which). Sample: blood buffy coat. The CDR3 protein is CTRMKVADLTYEQYF. The part of the CDR3 DNA that was read is TGCACCAGAATGAAGGTAGCTGACCTCACCTACGAG.